This T cell receptor beta chain was obtained from a study of T-cell memory formation after mild COVID-19 (dated by TCRdb to the early 2020s). For the study in its entirety: TCR sequence clusters from the two donors were largely donor specific. Two young, previously healthy adult volunteers, one female and one male, were included in the cohort. T-cell clones expanding and contracting after mild COVID-19 in two donors were tracked by longitudinal TCRalpha and TCRbeta repertoire sequencing.

Study-wide conclusions, independent of this receptor: Contracting CD4+ clones appeared mostly in the CM and EM memory subsets, whereas CD8+ clones were enriched in EMRA. Only two mild cases were covered by the study, and larger cohorts that include severe cases with pre-infection samples were considered necessary. Some responding clones were detected in pre-infection memory, which suggested that pre-existing cross-reactive memory T cells had joined the SARS-CoV-2 response. Clones contracting from day 15 to 85 had balanced CD4/CD8 phenotypes, while a second wave expanding from day 15 to 37 was biased towards CD4+. SARS-CoV-2 specificity was not confirmed for the second-wave clones peaking on day 37.

Deletion took 0 bases off V and 4 bases off J, with a span of 4 bases between the germline ends. CDR1 is given as SGDLS and CDR2 as YYNGEE, both from the germline V gene. The cysteine opens and the phenylalanine closes a CDR3 of 12 amino acids. The kept DNA is CDR3 alone, 36 bases in frame from the first base. This clonotype was observed a handful of times. Its antigen is unknown. No much larger clone is present one base from it, and per-base qualities are unavailable. Data came from an Illumina NovaSeq 6000. TCRalpha and TCRbeta cDNA libraries were constructed by 5'RACE with constant-segment primers, with sample barcodes and unique molecular identifiers being introduced. Trizol reagent was used to extract RNA from every sample. Libraries were amplified in two PCR steps, with a second sample barcode and Illumina TruSeq adapters added in the second step. The libraries were sequenced on an Illumina NovaSeq using 2 x 150 bp paired-end reads. As for the authors' bioinformatics: With migec v1.2.7, reads were demultiplexed and then collapsed into UMI-guided consensus sequences. Using mixcr v2.1.11, the UMI consensuses were aligned to TRA and TRB V and J templates and assembled into clonotypes. A clonotype was counted as expanded or contracted only if both edgeR and NoisET called the change significant, with noise models trained on biological replicates. edgeR calls used a false discovery rate-adjusted p below 0.01 and a log2 fold-change threshold of 1. PCA with hierarchical clustering of max-normalized trajectories of the 1000 most abundant clonotypes was used as exploratory dynamics analysis. Separately sequenced CD4+ and CD8+ repertoires were used to assign a CD4 or CD8 phenotype to each responding clone. Through fastp at Q25 and MiXCR, TCRdb rebuilt clones from the public reads, retaining in-frame beta chains. Each CDR3 protein gets just one entry, which takes the most common genes and DNA from the rows behind it. TCRdb's processing, not the authors', yielded these V and J calls. The table for this sample lists around 99,000 distinct CDR3 sequences; around 14% of them were counted only once. The top ten constitute about 39% of the sample.

Ficoll-Paque density gradient centrifugation was the method used to isolate PBMCs. This receptor chain uses TRBV9 and TRBJ2-5, with the identity of the D gene unclear. The specimen sequenced was PBMCs or a T cell subset sorted from them (not recorded which). The clonotype comes from a man between 18 and 29 years old who had mild COVID-19 (a few samples of this study predate the infection). The sample titles of this study are shuffled in the database, so cell type and time point are left out; the donor was told from shared clones. The DNA sequence is TGTGCCAGCAGCGTAGTAGGAGAGACCCAGTACTTC. Its translation reads: CASSVVGETQYF.